This is a list of T cell receptor beta chains from one sample in a study of cytotoxic CD8 clonotypes in ibrutinib-treated CLL. Repertoires were generated with immunoSEQ multiplex PCR, while TCRdb's copy carries only in-frame clones and drops some. The table includes about 140,000 clones, under 95% detected once. The sequencing used PBMCs, collected after 12 months of ibrutinib treatment. The receptors shown here come from a human donor with chronic lymphocytic leukemia. CDR3s include the opening cysteine and the closing phenylalanine or tryptophan. The order of the fields is J gene, D gene, V gene, clone size, CDR3 protein, CDR3 DNA. The D gene is left open where the match is weak. Not all rows give a size; the values are once, few, many and, for expanded clones, a class.

>TRBJ2-5|TRBD2|TRBV2|.
CASNGLAGVGETQYF
TGTGCCAGCAATGGGCTAGCGGGAGTCGGAGAGACCCAGTACTTC
>TRBJ2-5|TRBD2|TRBV9|.
CASSGLAGANTFGTQYF
TGTGCCAGCAGCGGACTAGCGGGAGCTAATACTTTCGGGACCCAGTACTTC
>TRBJ2-2|.|TRBV18|.
CASSLGGQNTGELFF
TGTGCCAGCTCACTTGGAGGACAGAACACCGGGGAGCTGTTTTTT
>TRBJ1-3|.|TRBV30|.
CAWMAAQGPSGNTIYF
TGTGCCTGGATGGCGGCGCAGGGCCCTTCTGGAAACACCATATATTTT
>TRBJ2-7|TRBD2|TRBV27|.
CASRGEPYEQYF
TGTGCCAGCCGGGGGGAGCCATACGAGCAGTACTTC
>TRBJ2-5|.|TRBV5-1|.
CASSPSSHLKETQYF
TGCGCCAGCAGCCCGTCTTCCCACTTGAAAGAGACCCAGTACTTC
>TRBJ2-7|TRBD1|TRBV7-9|.
CASSSTGGYEQYF
TGTGCCAGCAGCTCGACAGGGGGGTACGAGCAGTACTTC
>TRBJ2-3|TRBD1|TRBV2|.
CASSWDRGRGTDTQYF
TGTGCCAGCAGTTGGGACAGGGGAAGGGGCACAGATACGCAGTATTTT
>TRBJ2-7|.|TRBV7-9|.
CASSFETRYEQYF
TGTGCCAGCAGCTTCGAGACTAGGTACGAGCAGTACTTC
>TRBJ1-2|.|TRBV18|.
CASSPGGSGYGYTF
TGTGCCAGCTCACCAGGGGGCTCAGGCTATGGCTACACCTTC
>TRBJ1-3|TRBD1|TRBV23-1|.
CASSQSGTGGRNTIYF
TGCGCCAGCAGTCAATCCGGGACAGGGGGCCGAAACACCATATATTTT
>TRBJ2-1|TRBD1|TRBV5-1|.
CASSGTGSPYNEQFF
TGCGCCAGCAGCGGGACAGGGTCCCCCTACAATGAGCAGTTCTTC
>TRBJ1-1|.|TRBV10-3|.
CAISGGSEAFF
TGTGCCATCAGTGGGGGGTCGGAAGCTTTCTTT
>TRBJ2-3|.|TRBV30|.
CAWSSDSGNTDTQYF
TGTGCCTGGAGTAGTGATAGCGGAAACACAGATACGCAGTATTTT
>TRBJ2-5|.|TRBV19|.
CASSGATAKETQYF
TGTGCCAGTAGTGGGGCTACAGCAAAAGAGACCCAGTACTTC
>TRBJ1-1|.|TRBV7-2|.
CASSPRELSRNTEAFF
TGTGCCAGCAGCCCCCGGGAGCTCTCGAGGAACACTGAAGCTTTCTTT
>TRBJ2-7|TRBD2|TRBV7-3|.
CASSSSRENEQYF
TGTGCCAGCAGCTCCTCGCGGGAGAACGAGCAGTACTTC
>TRBJ1-1|.|TRBV7-9|once
CASSLVGGAKGAFF
TGTGCCAGCAGCTTAGTAGGGGGGGCAAAAGGAGCTTTCTTT
>TRBJ2-3|TRBD2|TRBV27|.
CASSSSGGAHTQYF
TGTGCCAGCAGTTCTAGCGGGGGCGCACATACGCAGTATTTT
>TRBJ1-1|.|TRBV29-1|few
CSARSGHMNTEAFF
TGCAGCGCCAGATCCGGACACATGAACACTGAAGCTTTCTTT
>TRBJ2-2|.|TRBV10-1|.
CASKDSDGELFF
TGCGCCAGCAAGGACTCTGACGGGGAGCTGTTTTTT
>TRBJ2-1|TRBD2|TRBV7-6|.
CASSLQPGGSAYNEQFF
TGTGCCAGCAGCCTCCAGCCCGGCGGGAGCGCCTACAATGAGCAGTTCTTC
>TRBJ2-7|.|TRBV5-6|.
CASSLSSVGYEQYF
TGTGCCAGCAGCTTGAGCTCTGTTGGCTACGAGCAGTACTTC
>TRBJ1-3|.|TRBV28|.
CASSPGLRGGNTIYF
TGTGCCAGCAGTCCGGGACTTCGGGGAGGAAACACCATATATTTT
>TRBJ2-1|.|TRBV5-4|.
CASIPWGASYNEQFF
TGTGCCAGCATCCCCTGGGGAGCCTCCTACAATGAGCAGTTCTTC
>TRBJ1-1|.|TRBV7-9|.
CASSLVKEEAFF
TGTGCCAGCAGCTTAGTTAAGGAGGAAGCTTTCTTT
>TRBJ2-3|.|TRBV5-1|.
CASSSSSDTQYF
TGCGCCAGCAGCTCTAGTTCAGATACGCAGTATTTT
>TRBJ2-1|TRBD2|TRBV29-1|.
CSARTSGGNEQFF
TGCAGCGCCCGGACTAGCGGGGGAAATGAGCAGTTCTTC
>TRBJ1-5|.|TRBV11-2|.
CASSKDGASNQPQHF
TGTGCCAGCAGTAAGGACGGCGCAAGCAATCAGCCCCAGCATTTT
>TRBJ2-7|TRBD1|TRBV11-2|.
CASSWDRAAYEQYF
TGTGCCAGCAGCTGGGACAGGGCCGCCTACGAGCAGTACTTC
>TRBJ2-4|.|TRBV13|.
CASSVGTLLAKNIQYF
TGTGCCAGCAGCGTAGGTACGCTACTAGCCAAAAACATTCAGTACTTC
>TRBJ2-7|.|TRBV28|.
CASSSPIRQYF
TGTGCCAGCAGTTCCCCTATTAGGCAGTACTTC
>TRBJ1-1|.|TRBV4-3|.
CASSQGRGDTEAFF
TGCGCCAGCAGCCAAGGCCGGGGTGACACTGAAGCTTTCTTT